The clone carrying this T cell receptor (beta chain) was detected only a few times. This entry is derived from a study of blood T cell repertoires in COVID-19. The overall study: The origin of the acute and convalescent COVID-19 samples was the United States, Italy and Spain. T cells, B-cell-depleted T cells, or PBMCs provided the cDNA or gDNA that served as material.

V was pared by 0 bases and J by 2 bases, with 17 bases between. This CDR3 spans 17 amino acids. The germline V gene has CDR1 SNHLY and CDR2 FYNNEI. Per the authors' pipeline: The authors estimated nucleated cell counts from reference gene primer amplification. This table comes from immunoSEQ multiplex PCR, and its TCRdb copy is limited to in-frame clones, with some not included. D and trimming were read from the DNA, whereas the V and J calls and clone size are those reported in that table. The data contain some 220,000 clones, 75% to 85% of them singletons. The V call is TRBV2, the J call TRBJ2-7; tentatively, D is TRBD2 (6 bases). The TCR sequence derives from a man over 45 with active or convalescent COVID-19. Sequenced input: peripheral blood. Here the CDR3 reads CASSEAFHLGGTYEQYF. The CDR3 DNA is TGTGCCAGCAGTGAAGCGTTCCATCTGGGGGGAACCTACGAGCAGTACTTC.